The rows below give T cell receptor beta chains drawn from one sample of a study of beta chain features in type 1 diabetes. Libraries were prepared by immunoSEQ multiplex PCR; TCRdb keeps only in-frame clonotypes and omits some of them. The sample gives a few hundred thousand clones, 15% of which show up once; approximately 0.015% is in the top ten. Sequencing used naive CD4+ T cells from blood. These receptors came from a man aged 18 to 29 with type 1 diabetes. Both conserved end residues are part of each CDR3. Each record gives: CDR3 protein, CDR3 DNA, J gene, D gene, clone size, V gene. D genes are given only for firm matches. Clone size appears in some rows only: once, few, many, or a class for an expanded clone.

CDR3 protein: CAWNSGLTPLQYF
CDR3 DNA: TGTGCCTGGAATTCTGGACTAACCCCTTTGCAGTACTTC
J gene: TRBJ2-7
D gene: -
clone size: -
V gene: TRBV30

CDR3 protein: CASSLSFRPLGQPQHF
CDR3 DNA: TGTGCCAGCAGTTTATCCTTCAGGCCTCTCGGTCAGCCCCAGCATTTT
J gene: TRBJ1-5
D gene: -
clone size: -
V gene: TRBV27

CDR3 protein: CASSAPRVSSYNEQFF
CDR3 DNA: TGTGCCAGCAGCGCTCCCAGGGTAAGCTCCTACAATGAGCAGTTCTTC
J gene: TRBJ2-1
D gene: -
clone size: few
V gene: TRBV9

CDR3 protein: CASSSVTPKGAYNEQFF
CDR3 DNA: TGTGCCAGCAGCTCAGTAACACCTAAGGGGGCTTACAATGAGCAGTTCTTC
J gene: TRBJ2-1
D gene: TRBD1
clone size: few
V gene: TRBV28

CDR3 protein: CAWSSLAGVKEQFF
CDR3 DNA: TGTGCCTGGAGTTCCCTAGCGGGGGTTAAGGAGCAGTTCTTC
J gene: TRBJ2-1
D gene: TRBD2
clone size: -
V gene: TRBV30

CDR3 protein: CASSVGAWRAGANVLTF
CDR3 DNA: TGTGCCAGCAGCGTAGGTGCTTGGAGGGCTGGGGCCAACGTCCTGACTTTC
J gene: TRBJ2-6
D gene: -
clone size: -
V gene: TRBV9

CDR3 protein: CASASEGNTEAFF
CDR3 DNA: TGTGCCAGCGCCTCGGAGGGGAACACTGAAGCTTTCTTT
J gene: TRBJ1-1
D gene: -
clone size: -
V gene: TRBV7-9

CDR3 protein: CASGRGALAGTRSYNEQFF
CDR3 DNA: TGTGCCTCTGGTAGGGGAGCACTAGCGGGGACACGCTCCTACAATGAGCAGTTCTTC
J gene: TRBJ2-1
D gene: TRBD2
clone size: -
V gene: TRBV30

CDR3 protein: CASRATWRSGELFF
CDR3 DNA: TGTGCCAGCAGAGCGACTTGGCGATCCGGGGAGCTGTTTTTT
J gene: TRBJ2-2
D gene: -
clone size: -
V gene: TRBV5-4

CDR3 protein: CASSDDREGEKLFF
CDR3 DNA: TGTGCCAGCAGCGATGACAGGGAAGGAGAAAAACTGTTTTTT
J gene: TRBJ1-4
D gene: TRBD1
clone size: -
V gene: TRBV7-9

CDR3 protein: CASSLGLAGDNEQFF
CDR3 DNA: TGTGCCAGCAGCTTGGGACTAGCGGGAGACAATGAGCAGTTCTTC
J gene: TRBJ2-1
D gene: TRBD2
clone size: once
V gene: TRBV28

CDR3 protein: CASSYRDSLTNYGYTF
CDR3 DNA: TGTGCCAGCAGCTACCGGGACAGCCTTACTAACTATGGCTACACCTTC
J gene: TRBJ1-2
D gene: TRBD1
clone size: -
V gene: TRBV7-9

CDR3 protein: CASSGSQETQYF
CDR3 DNA: TGTGCCAGCAGCGGGAGCCAAGAGACCCAGTACTTC
J gene: TRBJ2-5
D gene: -
clone size: -
V gene: TRBV5-4

CDR3 protein: CASSPTGGPDEQFF
CDR3 DNA: TGTGCCAGCTCACCAACGGGAGGGCCAGATGAGCAGTTCTTC
J gene: TRBJ2-1
D gene: TRBD2
clone size: -
V gene: TRBV18

CDR3 protein: CASSPGQTQGGTQYF
CDR3 DNA: TGTGCCAGCTCACCAGGGCAGACCCAAGGGGGGACCCAGTACTTC
J gene: TRBJ2-5
D gene: -
clone size: -
V gene: TRBV18

CDR3 protein: CASSPDRGATYEQYF
CDR3 DNA: TGTGCCAGCAGCCCCGACAGGGGGGCAACCTACGAGCAGTACTTC
J gene: TRBJ2-7
D gene: TRBD1
clone size: few
V gene: TRBV6-5

CDR3 protein: CASSYGLAGGQYF
CDR3 DNA: TGTGCCAGCAGCTACGGACTAGCGGGGGGGCAGTATTTT
J gene: TRBJ2-3
D gene: TRBD2
clone size: few
V gene: TRBV13

CDR3 protein: CASSSPGTGGTTNYGYTF
CDR3 DNA: TGTGCCAGCAGTTCTCCCGGGACAGGGGGCACCACTAACTATGGCTACACCTTC
J gene: TRBJ1-2
D gene: TRBD1
clone size: -
V gene: TRBV28

CDR3 protein: CSVEDPRGYEQYF
CDR3 DNA: TGCAGCGTTGAAGACCCCCGGGGGTACGAGCAGTACTTC
J gene: TRBJ2-7
D gene: -
clone size: few
V gene: TRBV29-1

CDR3 protein: CASTGQGNEQFF
CDR3 DNA: TGTGCCAGCACCGGACAGGGCAATGAGCAGTTCTTC
J gene: TRBJ2-1
D gene: -
clone size: -
V gene: TRBV21-1

CDR3 protein: CAWSLEGVGTDTQYF
CDR3 DNA: TGTGCCTGGAGTCTCGAGGGGGTGGGGACAGATACGCAGTATTTT
J gene: TRBJ2-3
D gene: -
clone size: -
V gene: TRBV30

CDR3 protein: CASSLGQDPYEQYF
CDR3 DNA: TGTGCCAGCAGTTTAGGACAGGACCCCTACGAGCAGTACTTC
J gene: TRBJ2-7
D gene: TRBD1
clone size: few
V gene: TRBV28

CDR3 protein: CAISVLPGQPQHF
CDR3 DNA: TGTGCCATCAGTGTTCTCCCGGGTCAGCCCCAGCATTTT
J gene: TRBJ1-5
D gene: -
clone size: few
V gene: TRBV10-3

CDR3 protein: CASSRGLAVYNEQFF
CDR3 DNA: TGCGCCAGCAGCCGGGGACTAGCGGTTTACAATGAGCAGTTCTTC
J gene: TRBJ2-1
D gene: TRBD2
clone size: few
V gene: TRBV4-1

CDR3 protein: CASRGGGRRDGYTF
CDR3 DNA: TGCGCCAGCAGGGGGGGAGGCCGGAGAGATGGCTACACCTTC
J gene: TRBJ1-2
D gene: -
clone size: -
V gene: TRBV10-2

CDR3 protein: CASSLMRERRETQYF
CDR3 DNA: TGTGCCAGCAGCTTGATGAGGGAGAGGCGGGAGACCCAGTACTTC
J gene: TRBJ2-5
D gene: -
clone size: -
V gene: TRBV5-6

CDR3 protein: CASTRDRASYEQYF
CDR3 DNA: TGTGCCAGCACTCGGGACAGGGCATCCTACGAGCAGTACTTC
J gene: TRBJ2-7
D gene: TRBD1
clone size: few
V gene: TRBV6-1

CDR3 protein: CSVGVLGATYEQYF
CDR3 DNA: TGCAGCGTTGGGGTCCTGGGGGCCACCTACGAGCAGTACTTC
J gene: TRBJ2-7
D gene: -
clone size: -
V gene: TRBV29-1

CDR3 protein: CASSRGQTNTEAFF
CDR3 DNA: TGTGCCAGCTCAAGGGGACAGACGAACACTGAAGCTTTCTTT
J gene: TRBJ1-1
D gene: TRBD1
clone size: -
V gene: TRBV18

CDR3 protein: CASRLRPDSYEQYF
CDR3 DNA: TGTGCCAGCAGACTCCGTCCCGACTCCTACGAGCAGTACTTC
J gene: TRBJ2-7
D gene: -
clone size: -
V gene: TRBV5-6

CDR3 protein: CSVDSASSYNEQFF
CDR3 DNA: TGCAGCGTTGATAGCGCGAGCTCCTACAATGAGCAGTTCTTC
J gene: TRBJ2-1
D gene: -
clone size: -
V gene: TRBV29-1

CDR3 protein: CSARDLGAGYF
CDR3 DNA: TGCAGTGCTAGAGATCTGGGGGCAGGGTACTTC
J gene: TRBJ2-7
D gene: -
clone size: -
V gene: TRBV20-1

CDR3 protein: CASRASSYEQYF
CDR3 DNA: TGTGCCAGCAGGGCCTCTTCCTACGAGCAGTACTTC
J gene: TRBJ2-7
D gene: -
clone size: -
V gene: TRBV6-5

CDR3 protein: CASSPEVPATHTGELFF
CDR3 DNA: TGTGCCAGCTCACCAGAAGTTCCCGCGACTCACACCGGGGAGCTGTTTTTT
J gene: TRBJ2-2
D gene: -
clone size: few
V gene: TRBV18

CDR3 protein: CASSLPRRTSGGVKDTQYF
CDR3 DNA: TGTGCCAGCAGCTTACCGCGCCGGACTAGCGGGGGGGTCAAAGATACGCAGTATTTT
J gene: TRBJ2-3
D gene: TRBD2
clone size: once
V gene: TRBV11-2

CDR3 protein: CASSRGTGMSYEQYF
CDR3 DNA: TGCGCCAGCAGTCGTGGGACAGGGATGTCCTACGAGCAGTACTTC
J gene: TRBJ2-7
D gene: TRBD1
clone size: many
V gene: TRBV23-1

CDR3 protein: CASSPNGAQGSYQPQHF
CDR3 DNA: TGTGCCAGCTCACCAAACGGCGCCCAGGGATCCTATCAGCCCCAGCATTTT
J gene: TRBJ1-5
D gene: -
clone size: few
V gene: TRBV18

CDR3 protein: CSVDGGSGNTIYF
CDR3 DNA: TGCAGCGTTGACGGAGGTTCTGGAAACACCATATATTTT
J gene: TRBJ1-3
D gene: -
clone size: few
V gene: TRBV29-1

CDR3 protein: CASSLGQAYQPQHF
CDR3 DNA: TGTGCCAGCAGCTTGGGACAAGCATATCAGCCCCAGCATTTT
J gene: TRBJ1-5
D gene: -
clone size: few
V gene: TRBV7-9

CDR3 protein: CAWSVNPPLRF
CDR3 DNA: TGTGCCTGGAGTGTGAACCCGCCCCTGCGGTTC
J gene: TRBJ2-7
D gene: -
clone size: few
V gene: TRBV30

CDR3 protein: CASSGRGLAVRDEQFF
CDR3 DNA: TGTGCCAGCAGCGGCCGCGGACTAGCGGTTCGCGATGAGCAGTTCTTC
J gene: TRBJ2-1
D gene: TRBD2
clone size: few
V gene: TRBV5-4

CDR3 protein: CASSLGQPSSYNEQFF
CDR3 DNA: TGCGCCAGCAGCTTGGGACAACCGAGCTCCTACAATGAGCAGTTCTTC
J gene: TRBJ2-1
D gene: -
clone size: few
V gene: TRBV5-1

CDR3 protein: CASSQTTGTGVGQPQHF
CDR3 DNA: TGCGCCAGCAGCCAAACAACCGGGACAGGGGTTGGTCAGCCCCAGCATTTT
J gene: TRBJ1-5
D gene: TRBD1
clone size: few
V gene: TRBV4-1

CDR3 protein: CASSLVLAGLEQYF
CDR3 DNA: TGTGCCAGCAGCTTAGTTCTAGCGGGGCTCGAGCAGTACTTC
J gene: TRBJ2-7
D gene: TRBD2
clone size: few
V gene: TRBV11-2

CDR3 protein: CASSQDAIRSNQPQHF
CDR3 DNA: TGCGCCAGCAGCCAAGACGCAATTCGGAGCAATCAGCCCCAGCATTTT
J gene: TRBJ1-5
D gene: -
clone size: few
V gene: TRBV4-3

CDR3 protein: CASSFDFYGYTF
CDR3 DNA: TGTGCCAGCAGCTTCGACTTCTATGGCTACACCTTC
J gene: TRBJ1-2
D gene: -
clone size: -
V gene: TRBV7-9

CDR3 protein: CASSLRRGSEAFF
CDR3 DNA: TGTGCCAGTAGTCTTCGGCGGGGGAGTGAAGCTTTCTTT
J gene: TRBJ1-1
D gene: -
clone size: -
V gene: TRBV19